This TCR beta chain was retrieved from a study of blood T cell repertoires in COVID-19. Across the whole study: Some COVID-19 samples were acute and others convalescent; all came from the United States, Italy and Spain. T cells, B-cell-depleted T cells, or PBMCs supplied cDNA or gDNA.

The assay was immunoSEQ multiplex PCR, and TCRdb's table has in-frame clones only and misses some. The table has over 150,000 clones, about 83% seen once. V shed 10 bases, J shed 2 bases, and the junction held 9 bases outside the gene matches. Germline-derived CDR1 and CDR2 are MNHEY and SVGAGI. The CDR3 has 15 amino acids. The chain recombines TRBV6-5 with TRBJ1-5, with 9 bases aligning to TRBD1. The sequence came from a woman older than 75 with acute or convalescent COVID-19. The sequenced sample was peripheral blood. CDR3 DNA: TGTGCCATAGACAGGGGGTTGCGGGGCAATCAGCCCCAGCATTTT. This encodes CAIDRGLRGNQPQHF.